Detailed here is one TCR beta chain. This sample is part of a study of blood T cell repertoires in COVID-19. Background on the study: Material from acute and convalescent COVID-19 was sourced from the United States, Italy and Spain. The analysed material was cDNA or gDNA that came from T cells, B-cell-depleted T cells, or PBMCs.

The junction had 8 bases not matched to a gene; V was cut back by 8 bases and J by 8 bases. There are 13 residues in the CDR3. Per the germline V gene, CDR1 is MGHDK and CDR2 is SYGVNS. Authors' methods: Amplification with reference gene primers provided the estimates of nucleated cell counts. Assay: immunoSEQ multiplex PCR; the TCRdb copy retains only in-frame clones and omits some. V and J calls and clone size are given by that table; D and trimming were obtained from the DNA. The sample lists 150,000 to 200,000 clones, 81% occurring once. Sequences were obtained from peripheral blood. V gene TRBV25-1 combines with J gene TRBJ2-1; TRBD2 matches at 8 bases. This receptor was identified in a man aged 60 to 75 with active or convalescent COVID-19. DNA of the CDR3: TGTGCCAGCGTCCTGACTAGCGTGGATGAGCAGTTCTTC. Its protein is CASVLTSVDEQFF.